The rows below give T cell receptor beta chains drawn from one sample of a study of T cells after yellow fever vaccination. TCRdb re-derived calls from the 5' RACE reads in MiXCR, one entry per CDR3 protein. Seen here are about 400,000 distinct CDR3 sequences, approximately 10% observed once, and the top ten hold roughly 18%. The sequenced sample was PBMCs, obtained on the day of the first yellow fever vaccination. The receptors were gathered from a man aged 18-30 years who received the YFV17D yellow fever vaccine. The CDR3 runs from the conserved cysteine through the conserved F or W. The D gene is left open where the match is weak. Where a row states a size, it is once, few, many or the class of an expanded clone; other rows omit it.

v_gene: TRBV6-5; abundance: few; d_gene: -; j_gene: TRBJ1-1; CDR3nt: TGTGCCAGCAGTTACGTACGGGGACTGCAATCGGTCTTT; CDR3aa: CASSYVRGLQSVF
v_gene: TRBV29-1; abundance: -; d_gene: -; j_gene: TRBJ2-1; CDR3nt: TGCAGCGTGGCGGGACAGCTAACCTACAATGAGCAGTTCTTC; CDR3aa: CSVAGQLTYNEQFF
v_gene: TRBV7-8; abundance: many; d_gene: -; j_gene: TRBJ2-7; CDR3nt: TGTGCCAGCAGCTGGAAGGGCAAACCCTCCTACGAGCAGTACTTC; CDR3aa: CASSWKGKPSYEQYF
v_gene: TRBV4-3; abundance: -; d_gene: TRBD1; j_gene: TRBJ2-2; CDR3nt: TGCGCCAGCAGTCCCAACGACAGGGTGGGGGAGCTGTTTTTT; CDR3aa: CASSPNDRVGELFF
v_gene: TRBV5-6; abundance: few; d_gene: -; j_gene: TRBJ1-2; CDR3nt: TGTGCCAGCAGCCTGGACGGGGGGCGACACTATGGCTACACCTTC; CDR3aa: CASSLDGGRHYGYTF
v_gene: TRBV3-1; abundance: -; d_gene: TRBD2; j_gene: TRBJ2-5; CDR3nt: TGTGCCAGCAGCTTAGCGGGGGGCCTCGCGGCAAAAGAGACCCAGTACTTC; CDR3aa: CASSLAGGLAAKETQYF
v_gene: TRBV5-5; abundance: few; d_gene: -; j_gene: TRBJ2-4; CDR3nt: TGTGCCAGCAGCTTCAATAGTCCAAACATTCAGTACTTC; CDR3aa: CASSFNSPNIQYF
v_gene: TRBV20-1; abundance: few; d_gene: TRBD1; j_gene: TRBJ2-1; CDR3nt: TGCAGTGCCCGACAGGGGTGGGACAATGAGCAGTTCTTC; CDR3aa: CSARQGWDNEQFF
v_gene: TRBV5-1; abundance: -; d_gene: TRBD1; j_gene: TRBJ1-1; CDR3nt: TGCGCCAGCAGCTCGGTGACAGGGGGCACAGCTTTCTTT; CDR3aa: CASSSVTGGTAFF
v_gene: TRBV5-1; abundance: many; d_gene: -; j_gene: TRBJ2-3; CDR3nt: TGCGCCAGCAGCTTGGCCCGGGTAGGGGGCACAGATACGCAGTATTTT; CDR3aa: CASSLARVGGTDTQYF
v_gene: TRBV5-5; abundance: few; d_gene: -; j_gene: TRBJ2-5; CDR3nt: TGTGCCAGCAGCACACGACGGACGTCCCCGTTGTCCCAGTACTTC; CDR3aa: CASSTRRTSPLSQYF
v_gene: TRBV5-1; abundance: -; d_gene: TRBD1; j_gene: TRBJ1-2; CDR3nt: TGCGCCAGCAGCCTCGTCCCGGGACAGGGGGTATACACCTTC; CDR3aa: CASSLVPGQGVYTF
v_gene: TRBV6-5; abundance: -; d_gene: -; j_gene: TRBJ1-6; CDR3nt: TGTGCCAGCAGTTACGCTGGACGGTATAATTCACCCCTCCACTTT; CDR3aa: CASSYAGRYNSPLHF
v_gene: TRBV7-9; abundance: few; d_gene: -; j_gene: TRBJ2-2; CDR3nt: TGTGCCAGCAGCTTAGACACTCAGAACACCGGGGAGCTGTTTTTT; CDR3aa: CASSLDTQNTGELFF
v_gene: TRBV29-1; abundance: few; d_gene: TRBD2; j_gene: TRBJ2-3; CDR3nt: TGCAGCGCCGATCCGGGACTAGCATCAGATACGCAGTATTTT; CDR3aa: CSADPGLASDTQYF
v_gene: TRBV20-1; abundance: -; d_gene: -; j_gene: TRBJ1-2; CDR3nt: TGCAGTGCTAGAGATCTAGGCAGGTTGTATGGCTACACCTTC; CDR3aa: CSARDLGRLYGYTF
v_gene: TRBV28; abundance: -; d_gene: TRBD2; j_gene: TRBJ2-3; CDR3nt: TGTGCCAGCAGTCTCCGGACTAGCGGGGGAAGGAATACGCAGTATTTT; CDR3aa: CASSLRTSGGRNTQYF
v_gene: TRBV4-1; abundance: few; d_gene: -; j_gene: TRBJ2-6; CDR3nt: TGCGCCAGCAGCCATCCCACCTCTGGGGCCAACGTCCTGACTTTC; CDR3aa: CASSHPTSGANVLTF
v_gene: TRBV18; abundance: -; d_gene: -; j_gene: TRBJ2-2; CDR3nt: TGTGCCAGCTCACCCGCGGGTGGGCCCCCTCGAGGGGAGCTGTTTTTT; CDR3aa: CASSPAGGPPRGELFF
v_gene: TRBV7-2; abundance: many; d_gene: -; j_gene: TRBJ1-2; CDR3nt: TGTGCCAGCAGCTTAGGCCTCGGGCCCTTGGACTATGGCTACACCTTC; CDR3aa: CASSLGLGPLDYGYTF
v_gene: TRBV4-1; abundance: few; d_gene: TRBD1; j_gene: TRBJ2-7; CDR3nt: TGCGCCAGCAGCTCTCGACAGGGGGCGTCCTACGAGCAGTACTTC; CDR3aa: CASSSRQGASYEQYF
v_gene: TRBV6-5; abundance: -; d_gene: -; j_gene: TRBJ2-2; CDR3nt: TGTGCCAGCAGTTCACGACACGGCACCGGGGAGCTGTTTTTT; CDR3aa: CASSSRHGTGELFF
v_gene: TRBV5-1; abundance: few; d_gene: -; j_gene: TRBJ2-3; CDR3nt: TGCGCCAGCCGCCTCGGTGCCGACAGCAGCGGGCAGACAGATACGCAGTATTTT; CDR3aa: CASRLGADSSGQTDTQYF
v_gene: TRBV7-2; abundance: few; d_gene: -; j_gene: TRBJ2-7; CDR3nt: TGTGCCAGCTCACCCGAGAGAGGATATTCCTACGAGCAGTACTTC; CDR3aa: CASSPERGYSYEQYF
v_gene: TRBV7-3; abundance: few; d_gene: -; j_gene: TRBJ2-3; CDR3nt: TGTGCCAGCAGCTTAAACGGGGGCCGCACAGATACGCAGTATTTT; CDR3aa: CASSLNGGRTDTQYF
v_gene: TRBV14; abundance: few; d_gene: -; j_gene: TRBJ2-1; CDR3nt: TGTGCCAGCAGCCAATACCAAAGCTCCTACAATGAGCAGTTCTTC; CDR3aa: CASSQYQSSYNEQFF
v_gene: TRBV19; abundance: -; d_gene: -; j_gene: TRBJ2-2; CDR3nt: TGTGCCAGTAGTATCTGGGGGCAAACCGGGGAGCTGTTTTTT; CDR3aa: CASSIWGQTGELFF
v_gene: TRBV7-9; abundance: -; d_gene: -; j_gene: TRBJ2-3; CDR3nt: TGTGCCAGCAGCCCACAGGCCCCTCCTACGCAGTATTTT; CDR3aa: CASSPQAPPTQYF